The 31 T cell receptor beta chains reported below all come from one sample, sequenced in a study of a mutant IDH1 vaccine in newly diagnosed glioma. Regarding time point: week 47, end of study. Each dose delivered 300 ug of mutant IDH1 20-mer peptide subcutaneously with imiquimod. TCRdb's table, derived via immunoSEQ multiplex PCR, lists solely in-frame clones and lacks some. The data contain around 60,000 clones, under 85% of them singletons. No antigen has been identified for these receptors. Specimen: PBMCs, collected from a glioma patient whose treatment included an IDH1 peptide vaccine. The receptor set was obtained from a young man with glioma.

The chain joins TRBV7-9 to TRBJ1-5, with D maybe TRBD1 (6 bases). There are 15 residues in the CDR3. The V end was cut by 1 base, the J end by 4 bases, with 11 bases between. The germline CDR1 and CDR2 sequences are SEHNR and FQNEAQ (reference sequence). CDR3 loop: CASSLGDIKNQPQHF. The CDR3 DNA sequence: TGTGCCAGCAGCTTAGGGGACATAAAAAATCAGCCCCAGCATTTT. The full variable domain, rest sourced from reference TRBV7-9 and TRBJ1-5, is DTGVSQNPRHKITKRGQNVTFRCDPISEHNRLYWYRQTLGQGPEFLTYFQNEAQLEKSRLLSDRFSAERPKGSFSTLEIQRTEQGDSAMYLCASSLGDIKNQPQHFGDGTRLSIL.

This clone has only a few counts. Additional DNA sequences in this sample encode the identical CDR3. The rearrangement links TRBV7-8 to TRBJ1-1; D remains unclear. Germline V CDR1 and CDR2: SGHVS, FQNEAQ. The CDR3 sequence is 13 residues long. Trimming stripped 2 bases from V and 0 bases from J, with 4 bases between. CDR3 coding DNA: TGTGCCAGCAGCTTATCGGTGAACACTGAAGCTTTCTTT. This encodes CASSLSVNTEAFF.

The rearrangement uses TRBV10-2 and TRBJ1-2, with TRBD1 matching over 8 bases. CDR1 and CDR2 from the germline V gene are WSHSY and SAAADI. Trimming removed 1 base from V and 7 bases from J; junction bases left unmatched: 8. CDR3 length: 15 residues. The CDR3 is CASSEFFRGQGGYTF. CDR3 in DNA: TGCGCCAGCAGTGAGTTCTTCAGGGGGCAGGGTGGCTACACCTTC.

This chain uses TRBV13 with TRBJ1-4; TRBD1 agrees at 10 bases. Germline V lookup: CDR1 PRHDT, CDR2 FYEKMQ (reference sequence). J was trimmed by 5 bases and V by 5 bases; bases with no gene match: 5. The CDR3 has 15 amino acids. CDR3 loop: CASSKRTGGNEKLFF. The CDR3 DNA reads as TGTGCCAGCAGCAAGAGGACAGGGGGGAATGAAAAACTGTTTTTT.

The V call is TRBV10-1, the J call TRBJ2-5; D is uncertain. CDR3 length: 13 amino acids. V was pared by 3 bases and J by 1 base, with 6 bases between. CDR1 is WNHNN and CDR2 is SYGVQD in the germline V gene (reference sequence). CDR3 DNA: TGCGCCAGCAGTGACGGAGTCCAAGAGACCCAGTACTTC. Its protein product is CASSDGVQETQYF.

The CDR3 DNA reads TGTGCCAGCTCACCACCCCGTAGGGACACACCGCCGCTGGTTTCGGTGAGGAATGAGCAGTTCTTC. It encodes CASSPPRRDTPPLVSVRNEQFF. J is TRBJ2-1 and V is TRBV18; D is possibly TRBD1 (6 bases). The V and J ends lost 0 bases and 7 bases respectively, with 34 bases between them. From germline, CDR1 is KGHSH and CDR2 LQKENI. The CDR3 covers 22 residues. Based on the CDR3 plus reference TRBV18 and TRBJ2-1, the full variable domain is NAGVMQNPRHLVRRRGQEARLRCSPMKGHSHVYWYRQLPEEGLKFMVYLQKENIIDESGMPKERFSAEFPKEGPSILRIQQVVRGDSAAYFCASSPPRRDTPPLVSVRNEQFFGPGTRLTVL.

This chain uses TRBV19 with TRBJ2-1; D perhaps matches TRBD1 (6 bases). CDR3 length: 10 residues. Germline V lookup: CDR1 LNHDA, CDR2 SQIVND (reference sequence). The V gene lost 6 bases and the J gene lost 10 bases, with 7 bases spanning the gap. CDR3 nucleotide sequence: TGTGCCAGTAGACAGGGCGAGCAGTTCTTC. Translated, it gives CASRQGEQFF.

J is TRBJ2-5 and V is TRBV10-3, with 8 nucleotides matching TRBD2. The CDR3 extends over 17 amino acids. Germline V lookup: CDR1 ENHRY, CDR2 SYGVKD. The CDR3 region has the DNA TGTGCTTCACTAGAAGGGGTGGCGGGGGGTACCTCGGAGACCCAGTACTTC. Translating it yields CASLEGVAGGTSETQYF.

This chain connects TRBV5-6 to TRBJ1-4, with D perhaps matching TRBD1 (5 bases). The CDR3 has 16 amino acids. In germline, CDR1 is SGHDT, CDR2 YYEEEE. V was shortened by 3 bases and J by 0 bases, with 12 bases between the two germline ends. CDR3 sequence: CASSWTTDATNEKLFF. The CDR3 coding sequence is TGTGCCAGCAGCTGGACGACAGATGCAACTAATGAAAAACTGTTTTTT.

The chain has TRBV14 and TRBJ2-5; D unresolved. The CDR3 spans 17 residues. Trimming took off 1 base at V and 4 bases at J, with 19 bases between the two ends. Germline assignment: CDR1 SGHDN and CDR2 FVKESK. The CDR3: CASSQGMLRVARETQYF. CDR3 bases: TGTGCCAGCAGCCAAGGAATGTTGCGAGTCGCACGAGAGACCCAGTACTTC.

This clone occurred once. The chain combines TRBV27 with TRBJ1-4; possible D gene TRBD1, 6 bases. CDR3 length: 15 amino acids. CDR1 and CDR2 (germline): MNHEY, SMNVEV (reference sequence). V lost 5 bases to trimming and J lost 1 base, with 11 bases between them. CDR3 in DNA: TGTGCCAGCAGTAACAGGGTTGGAACTAATGAAAAACTGTTTTTT. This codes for CASSNRVGTNEKLFF.

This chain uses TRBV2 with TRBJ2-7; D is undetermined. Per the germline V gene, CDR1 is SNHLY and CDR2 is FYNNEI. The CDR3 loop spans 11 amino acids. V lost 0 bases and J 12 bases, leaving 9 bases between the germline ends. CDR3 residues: CASSEALPPYF. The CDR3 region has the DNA TGTGCCAGCAGTGAAGCGCTACCCCCGTACTTC.

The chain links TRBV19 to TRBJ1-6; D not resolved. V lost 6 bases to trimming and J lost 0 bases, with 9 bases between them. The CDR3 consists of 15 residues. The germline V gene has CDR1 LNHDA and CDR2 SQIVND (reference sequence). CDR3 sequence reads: CASRPSSSYNSPLHF. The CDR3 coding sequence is TGTGCCAGTAGACCATCGAGCTCCTATAATTCACCCCTCCACTTT. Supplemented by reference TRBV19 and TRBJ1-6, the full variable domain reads DGGITQSPKYLFRKEGQNVTLSCEQNLNHDAMYWYRQDPGQGLRLIYYSQIVNDFQKGDIAEGYSVSREKKESFPLTVTSAQKNPTAFYLCASRPSSSYNSPLHFGNGTRLTVT.

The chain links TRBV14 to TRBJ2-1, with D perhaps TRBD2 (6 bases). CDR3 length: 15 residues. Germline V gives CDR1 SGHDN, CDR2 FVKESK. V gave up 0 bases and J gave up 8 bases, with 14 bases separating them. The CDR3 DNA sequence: TGTGCCAGCAGCCAAGATCTAGGAGGGCCCCATGAGCAGTTCTTC. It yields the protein CASSQDLGGPHEQFF.

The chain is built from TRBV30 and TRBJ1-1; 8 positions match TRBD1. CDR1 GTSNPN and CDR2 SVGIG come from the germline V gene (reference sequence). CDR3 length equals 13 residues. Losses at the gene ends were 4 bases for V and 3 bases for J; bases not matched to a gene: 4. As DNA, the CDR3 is TGTGCCTGGATGAGGACAGGGTACACTGAAGCTTTCTTT. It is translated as CAWMRTGYTEAFF. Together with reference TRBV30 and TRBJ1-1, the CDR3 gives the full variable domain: SQTIHQWPATLVQPVGSPLSLECTVEGTSNPNLYWYRQAAGRGLQLLFYSVGIGQISSEVPQNLSASRPQDRQFILSSKKLLLSDSGFYLCAWMRTGYTEAFFGQGTRLTVV.

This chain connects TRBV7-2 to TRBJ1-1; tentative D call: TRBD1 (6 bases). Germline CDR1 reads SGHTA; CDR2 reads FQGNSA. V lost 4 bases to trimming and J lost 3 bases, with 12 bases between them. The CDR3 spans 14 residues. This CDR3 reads CASSSLGGHTEAFF. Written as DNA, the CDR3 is TGTGCCAGCAGCTCCCTGGGGGGGCACACTGAAGCTTTCTTT.

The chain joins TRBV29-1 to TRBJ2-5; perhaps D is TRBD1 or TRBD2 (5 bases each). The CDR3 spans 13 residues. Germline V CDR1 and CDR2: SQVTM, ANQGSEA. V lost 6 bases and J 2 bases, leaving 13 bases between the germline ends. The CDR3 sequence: CSVAGTVQETQYF. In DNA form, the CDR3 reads TGCAGCGTCGCAGGGACGGTACAAGAGACCCAGTACTTC.

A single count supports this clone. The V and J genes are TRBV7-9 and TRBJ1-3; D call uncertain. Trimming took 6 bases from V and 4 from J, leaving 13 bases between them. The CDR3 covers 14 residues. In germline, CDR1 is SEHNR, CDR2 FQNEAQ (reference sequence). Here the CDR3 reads CASSLRLYGNTIYF. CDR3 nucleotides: TGTGCCAGCAGTCTAAGGTTGTACGGAAACACCATATATTTT.

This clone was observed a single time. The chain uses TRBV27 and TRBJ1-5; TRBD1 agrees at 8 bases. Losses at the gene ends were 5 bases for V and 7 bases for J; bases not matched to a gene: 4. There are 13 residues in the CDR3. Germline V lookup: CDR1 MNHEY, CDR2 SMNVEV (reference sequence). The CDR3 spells CASSRRTGQPQHF. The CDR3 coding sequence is TGTGCCAGCAGTAGGAGGACAGGGCAGCCCCAGCATTTT.

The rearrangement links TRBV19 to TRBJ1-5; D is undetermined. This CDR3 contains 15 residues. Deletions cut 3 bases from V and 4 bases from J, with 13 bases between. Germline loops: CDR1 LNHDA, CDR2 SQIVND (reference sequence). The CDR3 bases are TGTGCCAGTAGTATGTGGGGAGGTCTGAATCAGCCCCAGCATTTT. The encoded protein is CASSMWGGLNQPQHF.

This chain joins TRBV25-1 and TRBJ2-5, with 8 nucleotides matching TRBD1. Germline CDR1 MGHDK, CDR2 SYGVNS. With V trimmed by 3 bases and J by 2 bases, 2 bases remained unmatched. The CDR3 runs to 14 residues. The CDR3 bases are TGTGCCAGCAGTGACTGGACAGGGCAAGAGACCCAGTACTTC. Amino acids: CASSDWTGQETQYF. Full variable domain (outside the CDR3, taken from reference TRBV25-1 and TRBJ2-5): EADIYQTPRYLVIGTGKKITLECSQTMGHDKMYWYQQDPGMELHLIHYSYGVNSTEKGDLSSESTVSRIRTEHFPLTLESARPSHTSQYLCASSDWTGQETQYFGPGTRLLVL.

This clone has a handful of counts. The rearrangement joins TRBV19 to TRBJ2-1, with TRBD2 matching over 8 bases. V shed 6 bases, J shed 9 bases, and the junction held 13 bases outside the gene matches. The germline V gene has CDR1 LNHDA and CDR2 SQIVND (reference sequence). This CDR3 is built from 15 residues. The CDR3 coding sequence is TGTGCCAGTAGCACGGGGCCTAGCGGGCTTTTTGAGCAGTTCTTC. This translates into CASSTGPSGLFEQFF.

The CDR3: CSANRAYEQYF. CDR3 DNA sequence: TGCAGTGCCAACCGGGCCTACGAGCAGTACTTC. The rearrangement uses TRBV20-1 and TRBJ2-7; no definite D call. The CDR3 is made up of 11 amino acids. Trimming pared 6 bases from V and 2 bases from J, leaving 8 bases between. Germline V CDR1 and CDR2: DFQATT, SNEGSKA (reference sequence).

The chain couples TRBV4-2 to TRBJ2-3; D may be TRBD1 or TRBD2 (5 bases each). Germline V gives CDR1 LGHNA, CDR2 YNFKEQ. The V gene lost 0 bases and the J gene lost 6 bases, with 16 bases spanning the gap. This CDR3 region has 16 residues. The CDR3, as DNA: TGTGCCAGCAGCCAAGAAGTTGATGCCTGGGGGGATACGCAGTATTTT. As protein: CASSQEVDAWGDTQYF.

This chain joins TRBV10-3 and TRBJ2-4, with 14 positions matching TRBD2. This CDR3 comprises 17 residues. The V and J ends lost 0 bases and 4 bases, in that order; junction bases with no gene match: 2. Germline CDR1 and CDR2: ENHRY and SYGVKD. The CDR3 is CAISESRLAGGKNIQYF. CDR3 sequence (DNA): TGTGCCATCAGTGAGTCGAGACTAGCGGGGGGGAAAAACATTCAGTACTTC.

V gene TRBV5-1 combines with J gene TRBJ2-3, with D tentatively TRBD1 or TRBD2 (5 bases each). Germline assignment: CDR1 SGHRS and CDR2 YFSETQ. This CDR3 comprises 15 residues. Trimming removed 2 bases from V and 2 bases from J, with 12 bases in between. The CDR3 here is CASSLGDGHTDTQYF. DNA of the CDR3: TGCGCCAGCAGCTTAGGGGACGGACACACAGATACGCAGTATTTT.

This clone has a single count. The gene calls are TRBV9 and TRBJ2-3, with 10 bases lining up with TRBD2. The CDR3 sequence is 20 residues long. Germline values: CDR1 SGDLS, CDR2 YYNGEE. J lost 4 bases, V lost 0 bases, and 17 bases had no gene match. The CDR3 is CASSVAVAGGLGIVADTQYF. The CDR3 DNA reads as TGTGCCAGCAGCGTAGCGGTAGCGGGGGGCCTGGGAATTGTTGCAGATACGCAGTATTTT.

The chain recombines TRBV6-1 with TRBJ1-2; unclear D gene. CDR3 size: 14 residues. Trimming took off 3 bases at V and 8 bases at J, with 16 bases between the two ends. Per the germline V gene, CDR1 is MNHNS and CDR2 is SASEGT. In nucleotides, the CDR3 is TGTGCCAGCAGTGATAACACCCTTCTTGGGGGCTACACCTTC. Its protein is CASSDNTLLGGYTF.

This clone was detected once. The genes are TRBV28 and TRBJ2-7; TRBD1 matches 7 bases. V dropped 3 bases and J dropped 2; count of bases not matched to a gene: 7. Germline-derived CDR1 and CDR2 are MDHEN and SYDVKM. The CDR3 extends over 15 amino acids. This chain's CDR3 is CASSFGDSNTYEQYF. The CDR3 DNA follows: TGTGCCAGCAGTTTCGGGGACAGTAACACCTACGAGCAGTACTTC. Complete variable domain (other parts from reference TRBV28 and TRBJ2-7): DVKVTQSSRYLVKRTGEKVFLECVQDMDHENMFWYRQDPGLGLRLIYFSYDVKMKEKGDIPEGYSVSREKKERFSLILESASTNQTSMYLCASSFGDSNTYEQYFGPGTRLTVT.

The CDR3 loop is CASSPARDSSYEQYF. As DNA, the CDR3 is TGTGCCAGCAGCCCCGCCCGGGACAGCTCCTACGAGCAGTACTTC. The V gene is TRBV6-5, the J gene TRBJ2-7; 7 positions match TRBD1. Germline CDR1 MNHEY, CDR2 SVGAGI. The CDR3 spans 15 residues. The V gene end was trimmed by 6 bases and the J gene end by 0 bases; junction bases not matched to a gene: 8.

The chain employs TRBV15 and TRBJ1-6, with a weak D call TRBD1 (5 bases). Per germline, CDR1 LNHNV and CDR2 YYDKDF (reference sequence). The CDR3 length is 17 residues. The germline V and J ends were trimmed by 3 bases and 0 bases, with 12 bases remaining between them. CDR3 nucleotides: TGTGCCACCAGCAGCGGATTAGACAGCTCCTATAATTCACCCCTCCACTTT. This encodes CATSSGLDSSYNSPLHF.